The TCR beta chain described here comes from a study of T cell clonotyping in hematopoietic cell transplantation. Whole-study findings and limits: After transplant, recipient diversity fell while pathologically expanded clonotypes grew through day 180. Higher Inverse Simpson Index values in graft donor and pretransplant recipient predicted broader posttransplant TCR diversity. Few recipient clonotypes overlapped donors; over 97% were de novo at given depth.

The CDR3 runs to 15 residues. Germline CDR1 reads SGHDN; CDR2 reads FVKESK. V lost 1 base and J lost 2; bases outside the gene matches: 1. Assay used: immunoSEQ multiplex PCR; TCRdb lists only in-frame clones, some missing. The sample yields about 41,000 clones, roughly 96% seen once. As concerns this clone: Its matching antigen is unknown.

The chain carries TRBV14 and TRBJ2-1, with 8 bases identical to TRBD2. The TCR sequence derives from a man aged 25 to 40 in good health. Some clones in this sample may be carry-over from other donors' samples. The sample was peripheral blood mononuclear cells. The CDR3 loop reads CASSQAGGPYNEQFF. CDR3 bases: TGTGCCAGCAGCCAAGCGGGAGGGCCCTACAATGAGCAGTTCTTC.